What follows is one TCR beta chain and its context. Its cognate antigen has yet to be identified. No base-level quality is on record; no much larger clone is a single base apart. This sample is part of a study of identical twins (dated by TCRdb to the mid-2010s). For the wider study: TCR alpha and beta repertoires from monozygotic twins, unrelated adults of various ages and cord blood were deep-sequenced to test whether fetal clonotypes persist. To rule out contamination, the twin experiments were replicated at different times with different library preparation protocols.

Libraries were prepared through 5' RACE. The sequencing machine was an Illumina HiSeq 2000. A universal primer binding site was added through template switching, and the final cDNA carried a unique molecular identifier so that TCR cDNA molecules could be counted accurately. Specific primers in the conserved constant-segment region were used to synthesize first-strand cDNA for TCR alpha and beta chains. To control for contamination, every cDNA library carried two barcodes: a SMART-Mk sample barcode plus Illumina barcodes. Two successive PCR steps introduced TruSeq adapter sequences along with Illumina sample barcodes. The Illumina HiSeq platform was used with custom primers to sequence TCR alpha and beta cDNA libraries. The study's own analysis went as follows. MiGEC processed the raw reads to extract unique molecular identifiers, while MiXCR was used to determine the CDR3 positions. Recombination models were inferred per individual with the repgenHMM and IGoR tools using an EM algorithm. The analysis of shared clonotypes was done with the tcR package in R, with sharing normalized by the product of cloneset sizes. Out-of-frame nonproductive sequences were analyzed to study raw recombination free of thymic and clonal selection effects. The raw public reads went through TCRdb reprocessing: fastp at Q25, MiXCR clone calling, in-frame beta chains kept. Duplicate CDR3 protein sequences are folded into a single record with the most common DNA and genes. It is TCRdb's table, rather than the study itself, that gives the V and J calls and clone size. This sample is represented by approximately 260,000 distinct CDR3 sequences; approximately 8.6% of them were singletons. Of the sample, 3% is held by the ten largest clones.

At the junction V is shortened by 4 bases and J by 5 bases, with 8 bases in between. From its cysteine to its phenylalanine, the CDR3 spans 12 amino acids. Here the CDR3 DNA is all that survives: 36 bases in frame from base 1. Via the germline V gene, CDR1 is WSHSY and CDR2 SAAADI. Every donor in the study was a healthy Caucasian. The twin cohort consisted of three pairs of female monozygotic twins, all aged roughly 18 to 29 years. Positive isolation kits from Invitrogen were used to isolate CD4+ and CD8+ T cell populations. Here is what the overall study found, with its caveats: Zero-insertion analyses could be partly confounded by invariant T cells such as MAIT and iNKT, though diverse VJ usage argued against such confounding for most clonotypes. Because the same donors could not be followed over many years, the conclusions depended on cross-sectional statistical analysis. Abundant cord blood beta clonotypes had fewer insertions, young adult naive repertoires showed a similar but weaker trend, and memory repertoires showed no such trend. In monozygotic twins, out-of-frame TCR alpha sharing was systematically underestimated by recombination models, although the models agreed with sharing between unrelated individuals. Compared with coincidental sharing between unrelated individuals, out-of-frame TCR alpha sequences shared between twins showed an excess of sequences with low generation probability. Excess twin sharing in beta out-of-frame sequences was weaker because fewer shared sequences lowered the signal-to-noise ratio.

These data were likewise used in another study, on yellow fever vaccine responses in identical twins. That second publication adds: The authors reported that the T cell response to vaccination in identical twins appeared partly convergent and partly personalized. The study precisely tracked vaccine-responding T cell clones in identical twins.

Rearrangement joined TRBV10-2 to TRBJ1-1; no confident D gene assignment can be made. The sample consisted of CD8+ T cells sorted from blood. This sequence was found in a woman under 30 in good health. In nucleotides, the sequence is TGCGCCAGCAGTGGGGAGGGAACTGAAGCTTTCTTT. Translated, this gives CASSGEGTEAFF.